The rows below give T cell receptor beta chains drawn from one sample of a study of blood T cell repertoires in COVID-19. TCRdb's table, derived via immunoSEQ multiplex PCR, lists solely in-frame clones and lacks some. The sample carries about 180,000 clones, 86% recorded once. The source material was PBMCs or T cells enriched from blood (not recorded which). These receptors all come from a woman between 25 and 40 years old who had recovered from COVID-19. Each CDR3 is given without its conserved first and last residue. Fields, in order: J gene, V gene, clone size, D gene, CDR3 protein. A D gene is named only where the DNA matches it firmly. Size is stated for part of the rows, as once, few or many counts, or as a class when the clone is expanded.

TRBJ2-3,TRBV24-1,once,TRBD2,ATSVKGLAGVTDTQY
TRBJ2-7,TRBV7-9,NA,NA,ASSPPGDFYEQY
TRBJ1-2,TRBV28,NA,NA,ASSFSDSYGYT
TRBJ1-1,TRBV6-2/TRBV6-3,NA,NA,ASSLQVNTEAF
TRBJ2-1,TRBV13,NA,NA,ASSLLSNEQF
TRBJ2-7,TRBV3-1/TRBV3-2,NA,NA,ASSPTGLYEQY
TRBJ2-1,TRBV5-4,NA,TRBD1,ASSFTGGSQQF
TRBJ1-3,TRBV10-2,NA,NA,ASSEAIQGYSGNTIY
TRBJ2-7,TRBV6-5,NA,NA,ASRDLGGSYEQY
TRBJ1-2,TRBV3-1/TRBV3-2,NA,NA,ASRTTEGGYT
TRBJ1-4,TRBV21-1,NA,NA,ASSKESRGTNEKLF
TRBJ2-7,TRBV7-9,NA,NA,ASSFLRGSEQY
TRBJ1-2,TRBV5-6,NA,NA,ASSPGLGVNYGYT
TRBJ1-1,TRBV5-6,NA,TRBD1,ASSYGTAKMNTEAF
TRBJ2-7,TRBV2,NA,TRBD2,ASSGGPSGRAGILQQY
TRBJ2-2,TRBV18,NA,NA,ASRLSSKWTGELF
TRBJ2-3,TRBV28,NA,TRBD1,ASSSGQGRDTQY
TRBJ2-6,TRBV5-1,NA,TRBD2,ASSLAAGEANVLT
TRBJ2-1,TRBV10-3,NA,NA,AIRGGGAGESNEQF
TRBJ2-2,TRBV5-4,NA,TRBD1,ASSFWTGNTGELF
TRBJ2-1,TRBV3-1/TRBV3-2,NA,TRBD1,ASSQIPGTGPYNEQF
TRBJ2-7,TRBV10-3,NA,NA,AISGGAGVNEQY
TRBJ2-1,TRBV5-6,NA,TRBD2,ASSSPGGGNYNEQF
TRBJ2-1,TRBV9,NA,TRBD2,ASSGDGTTYNEQF
TRBJ2-7,TRBV7-8,NA,NA,ASSPSAGYSYEQY
TRBJ1-5,TRBV7-2,NA,TRBD1,ASSRTGGAGFLQPQH
TRBJ2-1,TRBV3-1/TRBV3-2,NA,TRBD2,ASSQGGLASYNEQF